These 4 T cell receptor beta chains were all obtained from the same sample, sequenced in a study of shared clonotypes between healthy human individuals. The method was immunoSEQ multiplex PCR; TCRdb's version includes in-frame clones alone and lacks a portion of them. The table has roughly 1 million clones, approximately 80% seen once. What was sequenced was memory CD4+ T cells from PBMCs. Subset in this sample: CD45RA-negative fraction. Receptors were obtained from a man in his late teens or twenties in good health. Some clones in this sample may be carry-over from other donors' samples.

The chain uses TRBV27 and TRBJ1-2; no clear D gene. The germline CDR1 and CDR2 sequences are MNHEY and SMNVEV (reference sequence). V lost 6 bases to trimming and J lost 4 bases, with 12 bases between them. This CDR3 region has 13 residues. The CDR3 loop is CASRGSRLYGYTF. CDR3 coding DNA: TGTGCCAGCAGAGGTTCGCGGCTCTATGGCTACACCTTC.

The chain employs TRBV25-1 and TRBJ2-3; no clear D. V was pared by 0 bases and J by 3 bases, with 7 bases between. Looked up from germline, CDR1 is MGHDK and CDR2 is SYGVNS. The CDR3 spans 14 residues. CDR3 in amino acids: CASSEYYATDTQYF. The CDR3 DNA is TGTGCCAGCAGTGAATATTACGCTACAGATACGCAGTATTTT.

This clone was found once. The V and J genes are TRBV5-1 and TRBJ1-3; D might be TRBD1 (5 bases). CDR1 and CDR2 from the germline V gene are SGHRS and YFSETQ. The CDR3 runs 14 residues. V was clipped by 6 bases and J by 7 bases, with 17 bases between them. Written as DNA, the CDR3 is TGCGCCAGCACCCGGGACTTGAACCCTAACACCATATATTTT. Protein sequence: CASTRDLNPNTIYF.

To note about this clone: Other DNA sequences in the same sample also yield this CDR3. The chain is built from TRBV5-1 and TRBJ1-1; a weak D match, TRBD1 (6 bases). The germline V and J ends were trimmed by 3 bases and 0 bases, with 9 bases remaining between them. The CDR3 has 14 residues. CDR1 is SGHRS and CDR2 is YFSETQ in the germline V gene. Written as DNA, the CDR3 is TGCGCCAGCAGCTCGGACAGCCTGAACACTGAAGCTTTCTTT. Translated: CASSSDSLNTEAFF.